The entry below describes one T cell receptor (beta chain). What it binds is not known. Germline V CDR1 and CDR2: DFQATT, SNEGSKA (reference sequence). This CDR3 is built from 14 residues. The junction had 5 bases not matched to a gene; V was cut back by 1 base and J by 5 bases. This specimen belongs to a study of T-cell reconstitution after alpha-beta-depleted transplantation in children. General study results and limits: At day 60, the high TCRbeta diversity found in some patients originated from recipient T cells and thymic progenitors that had survived. Several hundred rapidly expanded clones from non-depleted graft cells reportedly supplied alpha-beta T cells about two months post-transplant. T-cell counts and diversity at one year post-transplant came mainly from newly produced T cells.

A library of TCRbeta sequences, prepared with unique molecular identifiers, was generated. TCRdb reprocessed the PCR reads with MiXCR, giving one entry per CDR3 protein. The table records 800,000 to 1,000,000 distinct CDR3 sequences, about 26% of them present only once. The clonotype was recovered from a boy under three years old who had a stem cell transplant for SCID, so the T cells may come from the graft donor. V gene TRBV20-1 combines with J gene TRBJ2-5; 9 bases are shared with TRBD2. The starting material was PBMCs, mostly from graft donor cells, obtained 360 days after TCRalphabeta/CD19-depleted stem cell transplant. The CDR3 DNA reads as TGCAGTGCTAGAGTCGGACTAGCGATGGAGACCCAGTACTTC. Protein product: CSARVGLAMETQYF.